This T cell receptor beta chain was retrieved from a study of blood T cell repertoires in COVID-19. Study details: Researchers got acute and convalescent COVID-19 samples from the United States, Italy and Spain.

Sequencing was performed with immunoSEQ multiplex PCR; in TCRdb, only in-frame clones are kept and a portion is missing. The table has hundreds of thousands of clones, approximately 90% seen once. V was shortened by 7 bases and J by 9 bases, with 18 bases between the two germline ends. This CDR3 has 13 residues. Germline-derived CDR1 and CDR2 are SNHLY and FYNNEI. The study counted Cohort 3 donors as recovered given two negative PCRs, clearance, or symptom resolution. The chain employs TRBV2 and TRBJ1-2; the D gene is possibly TRBD1 (6 bases). The sequenced sample consisted of PBMCs or T cells enriched from blood (not recorded which). The TCR was taken from a man between 18 and 35 years old who had recovered from COVID-19. CDR3 in DNA: TGTGCCAGCAACGTACAGGGTGGAGTTCGCTACACCTTC. Protein product: CASNVQGGVRYTF.